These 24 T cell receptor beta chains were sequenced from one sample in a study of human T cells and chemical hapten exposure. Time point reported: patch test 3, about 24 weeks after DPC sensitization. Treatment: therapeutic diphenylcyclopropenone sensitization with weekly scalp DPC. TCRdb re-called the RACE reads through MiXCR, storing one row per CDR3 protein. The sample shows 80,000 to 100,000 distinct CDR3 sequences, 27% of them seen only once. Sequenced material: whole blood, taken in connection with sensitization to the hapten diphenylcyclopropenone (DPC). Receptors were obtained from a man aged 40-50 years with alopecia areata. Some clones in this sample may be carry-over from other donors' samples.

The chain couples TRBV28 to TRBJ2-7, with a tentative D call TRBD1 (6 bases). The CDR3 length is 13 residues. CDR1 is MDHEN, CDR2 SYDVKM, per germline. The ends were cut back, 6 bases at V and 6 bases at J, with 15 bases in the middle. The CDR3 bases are TGTGCCAGCAGAATCAGGGGCCCGGGCGAGCAGTACTTC. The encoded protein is CASRIRGPGEQYF.

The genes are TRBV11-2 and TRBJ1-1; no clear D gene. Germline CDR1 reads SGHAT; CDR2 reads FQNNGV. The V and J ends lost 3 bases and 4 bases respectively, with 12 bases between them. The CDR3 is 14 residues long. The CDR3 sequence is CASSFHGEGTEAFF. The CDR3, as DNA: TGTGCCAGCAGCTTTCACGGTGAGGGCACTGAAGCTTTCTTT.

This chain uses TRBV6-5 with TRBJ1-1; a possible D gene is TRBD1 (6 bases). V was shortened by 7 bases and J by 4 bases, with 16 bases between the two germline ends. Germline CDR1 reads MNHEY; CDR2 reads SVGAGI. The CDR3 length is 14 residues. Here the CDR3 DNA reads TGTGCCAGCACCCGCCAGGCCAGGGGCACTGAAGCTTTCTTT. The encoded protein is CASTRQARGTEAFF.

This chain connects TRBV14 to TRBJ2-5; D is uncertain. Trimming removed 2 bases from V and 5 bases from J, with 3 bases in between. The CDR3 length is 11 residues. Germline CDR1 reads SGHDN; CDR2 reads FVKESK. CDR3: CASSQWETQYF. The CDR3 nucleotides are TGTGCCAGCAGCCAATGGGAGACCCAGTACTTC.

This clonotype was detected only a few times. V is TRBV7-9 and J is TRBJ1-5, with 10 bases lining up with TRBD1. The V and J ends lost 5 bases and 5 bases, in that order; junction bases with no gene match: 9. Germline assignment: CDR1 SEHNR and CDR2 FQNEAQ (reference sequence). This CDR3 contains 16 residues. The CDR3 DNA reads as TGTGCCAGCAGCAGCACGGGGGACAGGGGAGATCAGCCCCAGCATTTT. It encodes CASSSTGDRGDQPQHF.

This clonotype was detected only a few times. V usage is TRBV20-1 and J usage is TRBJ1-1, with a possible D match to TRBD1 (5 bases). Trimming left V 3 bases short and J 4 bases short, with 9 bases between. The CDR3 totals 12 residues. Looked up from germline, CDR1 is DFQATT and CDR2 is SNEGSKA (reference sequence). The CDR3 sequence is CSARRGVTEAFF. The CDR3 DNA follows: TGCAGTGCTAGGAGAGGGGTCACTGAAGCTTTCTTT.

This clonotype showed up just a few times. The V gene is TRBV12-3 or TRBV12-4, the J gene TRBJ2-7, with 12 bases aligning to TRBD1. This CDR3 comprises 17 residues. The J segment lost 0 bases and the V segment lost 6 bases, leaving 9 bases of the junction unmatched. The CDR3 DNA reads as TGTGCCAGCAGGAGGGACAGGGGGCTTATGTCCTCCTACGAGCAGTACTTC. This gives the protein CASRRDRGLMSSYEQYF.

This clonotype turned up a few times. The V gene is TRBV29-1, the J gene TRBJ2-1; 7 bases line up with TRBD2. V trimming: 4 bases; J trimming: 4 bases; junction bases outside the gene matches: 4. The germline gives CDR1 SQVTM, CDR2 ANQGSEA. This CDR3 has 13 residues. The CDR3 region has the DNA TGCAGCGTTGGTCGGACTAGTTACAATGAGCAGTTCTTC. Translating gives CSVGRTSYNEQFF.

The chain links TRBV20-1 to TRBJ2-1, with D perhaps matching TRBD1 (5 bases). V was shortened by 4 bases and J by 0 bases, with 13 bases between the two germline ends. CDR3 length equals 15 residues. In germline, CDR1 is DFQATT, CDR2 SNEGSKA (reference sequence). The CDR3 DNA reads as TGCAGTGCTACAGGGCCCCCTAGCTCCTACAATGAGCAGTTCTTC. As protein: CSATGPPSSYNEQFF.

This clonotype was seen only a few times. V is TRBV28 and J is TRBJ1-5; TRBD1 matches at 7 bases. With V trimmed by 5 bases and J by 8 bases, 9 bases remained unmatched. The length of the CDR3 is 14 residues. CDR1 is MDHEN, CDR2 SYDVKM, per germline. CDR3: CASSRQGTSKPQHF. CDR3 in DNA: TGTGCCAGCAGTCGACAGGGTACAAGCAAGCCCCAGCATTTT.

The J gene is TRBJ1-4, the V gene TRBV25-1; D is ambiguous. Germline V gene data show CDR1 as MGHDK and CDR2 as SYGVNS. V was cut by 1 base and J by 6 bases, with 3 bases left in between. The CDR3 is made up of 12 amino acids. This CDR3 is CASSELDEKLFF. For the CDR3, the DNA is TGTGCCAGCAGTGAATTGGATGAAAAACTGTTTTTT.

In DNA form, the CDR3 reads TGTGCCAGCAGCCAAGATTACACGGGACAGGGGAGTGAAAAACTGTTTTTT. Its translation: CASSQDYTGQGSEKLFF. V is TRBV14 and J is TRBJ1-4; 10 bases agree with TRBD1. This CDR3 region has 17 residues. Germline V gives CDR1 SGHDN, CDR2 FVKESK. V lost 0 bases and J lost 7; bases outside the gene matches: 8.

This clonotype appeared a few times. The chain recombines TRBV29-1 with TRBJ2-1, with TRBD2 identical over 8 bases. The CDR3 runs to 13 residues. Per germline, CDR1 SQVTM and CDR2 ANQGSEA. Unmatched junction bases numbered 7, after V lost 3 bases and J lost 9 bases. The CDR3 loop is CSVELGLGVEQFF. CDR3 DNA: TGCAGCGTTGAGCTGGGACTAGGTGTTGAGCAGTTCTTC.

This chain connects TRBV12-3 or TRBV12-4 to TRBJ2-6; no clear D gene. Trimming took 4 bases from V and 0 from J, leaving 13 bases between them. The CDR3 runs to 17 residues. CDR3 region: CASSSRQPSSGANVLTF. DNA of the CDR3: TGTGCCAGCAGTTCCCGCCAGCCAAGCTCTGGGGCCAACGTCCTGACTTTC.

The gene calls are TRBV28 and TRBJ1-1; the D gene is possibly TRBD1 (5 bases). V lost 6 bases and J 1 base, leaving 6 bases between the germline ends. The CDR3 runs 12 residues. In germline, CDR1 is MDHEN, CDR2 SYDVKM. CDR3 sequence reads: CASRDRNTEAFF. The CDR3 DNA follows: TGTGCCAGCAGAGACAGGAACACTGAAGCTTTCTTT.

As DNA, the CDR3 is TGTGCCAGCAGCTTAGCCGTCTCAAGCCAAAACATTCAGTACTTC. Its translation is CASSLAVSSQNIQYF. The rearrangement links TRBV7-2 to TRBJ2-4; D is uncertain. V was pared by 0 bases and J by 5 bases, with 11 bases between. Germline CDR1 is SGHTA and CDR2 is FQGNSA. There are 15 residues in the CDR3.

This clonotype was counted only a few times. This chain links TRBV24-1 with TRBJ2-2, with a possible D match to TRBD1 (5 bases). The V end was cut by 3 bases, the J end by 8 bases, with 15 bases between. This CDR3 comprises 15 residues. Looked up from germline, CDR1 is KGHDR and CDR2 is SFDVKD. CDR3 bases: TGTGCCACCAGTGATGCTCAGACAGTTCCGGGGGAGCTGTTTTTT. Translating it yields CATSDAQTVPGELFF.

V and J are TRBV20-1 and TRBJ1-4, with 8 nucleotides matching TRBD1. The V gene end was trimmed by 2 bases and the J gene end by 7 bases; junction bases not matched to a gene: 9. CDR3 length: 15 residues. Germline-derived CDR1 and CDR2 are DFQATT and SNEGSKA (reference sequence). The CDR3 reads CSARPIQGGGEKLFF. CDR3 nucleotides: TGCAGTGCTAGACCAATACAGGGGGGTGGTGAAAAACTGTTTTTT.

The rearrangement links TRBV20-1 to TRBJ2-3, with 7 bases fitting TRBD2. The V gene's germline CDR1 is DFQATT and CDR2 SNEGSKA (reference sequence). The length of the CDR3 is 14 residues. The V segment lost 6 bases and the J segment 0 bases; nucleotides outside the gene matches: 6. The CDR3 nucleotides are TGCAGTGCACCGGGGGGACTCAGCACAGATACGCAGTATTTT. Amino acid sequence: CSAPGGLSTDTQYF.

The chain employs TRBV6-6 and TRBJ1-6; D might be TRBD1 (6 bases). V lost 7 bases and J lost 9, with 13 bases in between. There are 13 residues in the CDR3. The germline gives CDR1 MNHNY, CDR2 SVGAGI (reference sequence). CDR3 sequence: CASKRTETSPLHF. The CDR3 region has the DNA TGTGCCAGCAAACGGACAGAAACTTCACCCCTCCACTTT.

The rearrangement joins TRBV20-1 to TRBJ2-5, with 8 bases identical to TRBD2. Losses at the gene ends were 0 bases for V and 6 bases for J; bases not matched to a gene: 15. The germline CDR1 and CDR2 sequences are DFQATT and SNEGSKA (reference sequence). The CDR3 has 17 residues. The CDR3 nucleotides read TGCAGTGCTAGAGATGCCATAGTGGGACTAGGGGGTAAGACCCAGTACTTC. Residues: CSARDAIVGLGGKTQYF.

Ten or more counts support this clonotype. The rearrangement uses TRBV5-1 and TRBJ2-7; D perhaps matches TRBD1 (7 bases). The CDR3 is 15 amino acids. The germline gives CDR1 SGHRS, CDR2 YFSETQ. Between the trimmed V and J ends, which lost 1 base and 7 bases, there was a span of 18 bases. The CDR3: CASSLTPGGSKEQYF. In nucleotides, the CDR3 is TGCGCCAGCAGCTTGACCCCAGGGGGGTCGAAAGAGCAGTACTTC.

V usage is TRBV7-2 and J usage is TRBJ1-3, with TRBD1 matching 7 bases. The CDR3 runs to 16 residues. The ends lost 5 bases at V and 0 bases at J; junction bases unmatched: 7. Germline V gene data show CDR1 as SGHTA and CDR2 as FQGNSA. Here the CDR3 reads CASSARQGPSGNTIYF. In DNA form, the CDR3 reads TGTGCCAGCAGCGCCCGACAGGGTCCCTCTGGAAACACCATATATTTT. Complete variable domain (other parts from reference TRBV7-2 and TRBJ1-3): GAGVSQSPSNKVTEKGKDVELRCDPISGHTALYWYRQSLGQGLEFLIYFQGNSAPDKSGLPSDRFSAERTGGSVSTLTIQRTQQEDSAVYLCASSARQGPSGNTIYFGEGSWLTVV.

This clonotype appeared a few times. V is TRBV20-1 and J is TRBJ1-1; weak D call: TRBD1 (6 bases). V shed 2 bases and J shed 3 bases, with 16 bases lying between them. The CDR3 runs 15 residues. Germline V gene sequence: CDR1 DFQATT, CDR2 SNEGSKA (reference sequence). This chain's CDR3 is CSARPAAGGDTEAFF. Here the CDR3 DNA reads TGCAGTGCTAGACCTGCTGCCGGGGGCGACACTGAAGCTTTCTTT.